This entry describes one T cell receptor (beta chain). In the original processing: Using reference gene primer amplification, nucleated cell counts were estimated. Sequenced by immunoSEQ multiplex PCR; TCRdb stores in-frame clones only, minus some. That table gives V, J and clone size, and the DNA gave D and trimming. The table records roughly 260,000 clones, 80% to 90% of them present only once. This CDR3 contains 15 residues. V was pared by 5 bases and J by 5 bases, with 18 bases between. Germline CDR1 and CDR2: SGHTA and FQGNSA. Participants came from some 26 US areas, aged roughly 18 to 100 years. The data belong to a study of blood T cell repertoires in COVID-19. Study details: The United States, Italy and Spain were the sources of the acute and convalescent COVID-19 samples. The cDNA or gDNA used as material had been derived from T cells, B-cell-depleted T cells, or PBMCs.

The specimen was PBMCs or T cells enriched from blood (not recorded which). The sequence was collected from a woman between 25 and 40 years old with acute COVID-19. The chain recombines TRBV7-2 with TRBJ1-2, with D maybe TRBD1 (5 bases). The CDR3 reads CASSKEGTGAYGYTF. The DNA of the CDR3 is TGTGCCAGCAGCAAGGAGGGGACGGGCGCGTATGGCTACACCTTC. Full variable domain (missing parts from reference TRBV7-2 and TRBJ1-2): GAGVSQSPSNKVTEKGKDVELRCDPISGHTALYWYRQSLGQGLEFLIYFQGNSAPDKSGLPSDRFSAERTGGSVSTLTIQRTQQEDSAVYLCASSKEGTGAYGYTFGSGTRLTVV.